Listed below are T cell receptor beta chains from one sample, sequenced in a study of prognosis after radiotherapy for stage I lung cancer. One entry per CDR3 protein, called by TCRdb with MiXCR from the multiplex PCR reads. The sample yields about 14,000 distinct CDR3 sequences, 25% to 30% seen once. Sequencing was performed on PBMCs, taken before or after stereotactic body radiation therapy (not recorded which). The source of these receptors is a donor of 50 years or more with non-small cell lung cancer. CDR3s include the opening cysteine and the closing phenylalanine or tryptophan. Fields, in order: D gene, clone size, J gene, V gene, CDR3 protein, CDR3 DNA. D genes are given only for firm matches. Clone size appears in some rows only: once, few, many, or a class for an expanded clone.

d_call: TRBD1
clone_size: medium-sized
j_call: TRBJ2-7
v_call: TRBV6-2/TRBV6-3
cdr3_aa: CASNPGQGFSYEQYF
cdr3_nt: TGTGCCAGCAATCCGGGACAGGGGTTTTCCTACGAGCAGTACTTC

d_call: TRBD2
clone_size: many
j_call: TRBJ2-7
v_call: TRBV20-1
cdr3_aa: CSASAGGISEQYF
cdr3_nt: TGCAGTGCTAGTGCGGGAGGGATTTCCGAGCAGTACTTC

d_call: NA
clone_size: medium-sized
j_call: TRBJ1-2
v_call: TRBV28
cdr3_aa: CASRATGRGDGYTF
cdr3_nt: TGTGCCAGCAGGGCAACAGGGAGAGGGGATGGCTACACCTTC

d_call: NA
clone_size: medium-sized
j_call: TRBJ2-3
v_call: TRBV5-1
cdr3_aa: CASSLTGSSTDTQYF
cdr3_nt: TGCGCCAGCAGCTTGACCGGGTCCTCCACAGATACGCAGTATTTT

d_call: NA
clone_size: medium-sized
j_call: TRBJ2-7
v_call: TRBV19
cdr3_aa: CASSNREAVEQYF
cdr3_nt: TGTGCCAGTAGTAACAGGGAGGCGGTCGAGCAGTACTTC

d_call: TRBD1
clone_size: medium-sized
j_call: TRBJ1-1
v_call: TRBV5-1
cdr3_aa: CASSGRTGVYTEAFF
cdr3_nt: TGCGCCAGCAGCGGGAGGACAGGGGTGTACACTGAAGCTTTCTTT

d_call: TRBD2
clone_size: once
j_call: TRBJ2-1
v_call: TRBV7-9
cdr3_aa: CASSESGRPYNEQFF
cdr3_nt: TGTGCCAGCAGCGAAAGCGGGAGACCATACAATGAGCAGTTCTTC

d_call: TRBD1
clone_size: NA
j_call: TRBJ2-2
v_call: TRBV19
cdr3_aa: CALRSGDRNTGELFF
cdr3_nt: TGTGCCCTCCGGTCTGGGGACAGGAACACCGGGGAGCTGTTTTTT

d_call: NA
clone_size: many
j_call: TRBJ1-6
v_call: TRBV12-5
cdr3_aa: CASVPGHLSSYNSPLHF
cdr3_nt: TGTGCTAGTGTTCCGGGACATCTAAGCTCCTATAATTCACCCCTCCACTTT

d_call: NA
clone_size: many
j_call: TRBJ2-1
v_call: TRBV20-1
cdr3_aa: CSARGDGSSYNEQFF
cdr3_nt: TGCAGTGCTAGAGGGGACGGGAGCTCCTACAATGAGCAGTTCTTC

d_call: TRBD1
clone_size: many
j_call: TRBJ1-2
v_call: TRBV9
cdr3_aa: CASSPGQHYGYTF
cdr3_nt: TGTGCCAGCAGTCCGGGACAGCACTATGGCTACACCTTC

d_call: TRBD2
clone_size: many
j_call: TRBJ2-7
v_call: TRBV7-2
cdr3_aa: CASSGGLAIFYEQYF
cdr3_nt: TGTGCCAGCAGCGGGGGACTAGCGATTTTCTACGAGCAGTACTTC

d_call: NA
clone_size: many
j_call: TRBJ2-3
v_call: TRBV11-2
cdr3_aa: CASSSNTDTQYF
cdr3_nt: TGTGCCAGCAGCTCAAACACAGATACGCAGTATTTT

d_call: TRBD2
clone_size: NA
j_call: TRBJ2-5
v_call: TRBV5-4
cdr3_aa: CASSLGREDETQYF
cdr3_nt: TGTGCCAGCAGCTTGGGTCGGGAGGACGAGACCCAGTACTTC

d_call: NA
clone_size: many
j_call: TRBJ1-1
v_call: TRBV20-1
cdr3_aa: CSARVQTNTEAFF
cdr3_nt: TGCAGTGCTAGAGTCCAGACGAACACTGAAGCTTTCTTT

d_call: NA
clone_size: many
j_call: TRBJ2-1
v_call: TRBV20-1
cdr3_aa: CSARDHSRNRIYNEQFF
cdr3_nt: TGCAGTGCTAGAGACCACTCCAGGAATAGAATTTACAATGAGCAGTTCTTC

d_call: TRBD1
clone_size: many
j_call: TRBJ1-2
v_call: TRBV7-9
cdr3_aa: CASSFSGTGPYGYTF
cdr3_nt: TGTGCCAGCAGCTTCTCCGGGACAGGACCCTATGGCTACACCTTC

d_call: NA
clone_size: many
j_call: TRBJ2-5
v_call: TRBV11-2
cdr3_aa: CASGVMETQYF
cdr3_nt: TGTGCTAGCGGTGTAATGGAGACCCAGTACTTC

d_call: TRBD1
clone_size: many
j_call: TRBJ2-7
v_call: TRBV5-5
cdr3_aa: CASSLWTGKEQYF
cdr3_nt: TGTGCCAGCAGCCTATGGACAGGGAAGGAGCAGTACTTC

d_call: NA
clone_size: medium-sized
j_call: TRBJ1-3
v_call: TRBV27
cdr3_aa: CASSLWAGSSGNTIYF
cdr3_nt: TGTGCCAGCAGTTTATGGGCCGGTAGCTCAGGAAACACCATATATTTT

d_call: NA
clone_size: many
j_call: TRBJ1-4
v_call: TRBV5-1
cdr3_aa: CASSSATGNEKLFF
cdr3_nt: TGCGCCAGCAGCTCAGCGACGGGAAATGAAAAACTGTTTTTT

d_call: NA
clone_size: medium-sized
j_call: TRBJ1-2
v_call: TRBV19
cdr3_aa: CVLPARSCGYTF
cdr3_nt: TGTGTTCTACCTGCCCGCTCGTGCGGCTACACCTTC

d_call: TRBD1
clone_size: many
j_call: TRBJ2-5
v_call: TRBV4-2
cdr3_aa: CASSQAGTGEETQYF
cdr3_nt: TGTGCCAGCAGCCAAGCCGGGACAGGGGAAGAGACCCAGTACTTC

d_call: NA
clone_size: many
j_call: TRBJ1-2
v_call: TRBV29-1
cdr3_aa: CSVEPDTEYGYTF
cdr3_nt: TGCAGCGTTGAACCAGACACCGAATATGGCTACACCTTC

d_call: NA
clone_size: many
j_call: TRBJ1-1
v_call: TRBV6-1
cdr3_aa: CASRETRMNTEAFF
cdr3_nt: TGTGCCAGCAGAGAAACAAGAATGAACACTGAAGCTTTCTTT

d_call: TRBD1
clone_size: many
j_call: TRBJ2-6
v_call: TRBV2
cdr3_aa: CASRITGALGFGTNVLTF
cdr3_nt: TGTGCCAGCAGAATAACAGGGGCGCTGGGGTTTGGGACCAACGTCCTGACTTTC

d_call: NA
clone_size: NA
j_call: TRBJ1-2
v_call: TRBV18
cdr3_aa: CASSPVQRLYGYTF
cdr3_nt: TGTGCCAGCTCACCTGTACAGAGACTCTATGGCTACACCTTC

d_call: NA
clone_size: NA
j_call: TRBJ1-6
v_call: TRBV20-1
cdr3_aa: CSAAAGGGWSPLHF
cdr3_nt: TGCAGTGCTGCGGCCGGGGGGGGTTGGTCACCCCTCCACTTT

d_call: TRBD2
clone_size: many
j_call: TRBJ2-7
v_call: TRBV7-2
cdr3_aa: CASRHLRSGTGKISYEQYF
cdr3_nt: TGTGCCAGCAGACACCTTAGAAGCGGGACGGGGAAGATCTCCTACGAGCAGTACTTC

d_call: TRBD2
clone_size: many
j_call: TRBJ2-7
v_call: TRBV20-1
cdr3_aa: CSARAYIAGAYEQYF
cdr3_nt: TGCAGTGCTAGAGCGTATATAGCGGGGGCCTACGAGCAGTACTTC

d_call: TRBD1
clone_size: medium-sized
j_call: TRBJ1-2
v_call: TRBV6-2/TRBV6-3
cdr3_aa: CASSVALSGQGDRGYTF
cdr3_nt: TGTGCCAGCAGTGTGGCCTTATCGGGACAGGGAGATCGGGGCTACACCTTC